One sample yielded the 26 T cell receptor beta chains listed below, sequenced in a study of blood T cell repertoires in COVID-19. Sequencing was performed with immunoSEQ multiplex PCR; in TCRdb, only in-frame clones are kept and a portion is missing. The sample lists 200,000 to 250,000 clones, 82% occurring once. The sample taken for sequencing was peripheral blood. These receptors were collected from a woman between 65 and 79 years old with COVID-19, enrolled during active disease.

The chain couples TRBV4-3 to TRBJ1-5; D ambiguous. Germline V gene data show CDR1 as LGHNA and CDR2 as YSLEER. CDR3 length: 18 amino acids. Trimming shortened V by 0 bases and J by 0 bases, and 15 bases separated the two germline ends. This chain's CDR3 is CASSQDRPRRNSNQPQHF. CDR3 in DNA: TGCGCCAGCAGCCAAGATCGTCCCAGGCGTAATAGCAATCAGCCCCAGCATTTT.

This clone has only one observation. The chain recombines TRBV5-6 with TRBJ1-1; D remains ambiguous. The CDR3 sequence is 15 residues long. Germline values: CDR1 SGHDT, CDR2 YYEEEE. Trimming left V 4 bases short and J 4 bases short, with 17 bases between. The chain's CDR3 is CASSLRTSVRTEAFF. CDR3 bases: TGTGCCAGCAGCCTCAGAACTAGTGTGCGCACTGAAGCTTTCTTT.

This clone was observed a few times. This chain links TRBV6-2 or TRBV6-3 with TRBJ2-7; 7 positions agree with TRBD1. J was trimmed by 6 bases and V by 5 bases; bases with no gene match: 7. The CDR3 loop spans 13 amino acids. Germline CDR1 is MNHEY and CDR2 is SVGEGT. The CDR3 loop reads CASSKDRVGEQYF. The CDR3 nucleotides read TGTGCCAGCAGTAAAGACAGGGTTGGCGAGCAGTACTTC.

The genes are TRBV11-2 and TRBJ2-6, with TRBD2 identical over 11 bases. This CDR3 region has 17 residues. CDR1 SGHAT and CDR2 FQNNGV come from the germline V gene. V gave up 6 bases and J gave up 0 bases; unmatched junction bases: 4. This chain's CDR3 is CASRFSGRASGANVLTF. DNA of the CDR3: TGTGCCAGCAGATTTAGCGGGAGGGCCTCTGGGGCCAACGTCCTGACTTTC.

V usage is TRBV19 and J usage is TRBJ1-3; D is perhaps TRBD1 (5 bases). This CDR3 has 16 amino acids. V lost 4 bases, J lost 2 bases, and 15 bases lay in between. Germline CDR1 is LNHDA and CDR2 is SQIVND (reference sequence). CDR3 nucleotides: TGTGCCAGTAGTACCAGACTGGGGGGAACTGGAAACACCATATATTTT. This sequence encodes CASSTRLGGTGNTIYF.

This chain links TRBV28 with TRBJ1-5; tentative D call: TRBD1 (6 bases). Trimming removed 6 bases at V and 7 bases at J, with 16 bases between. Germline assignment: CDR1 MDHEN and CDR2 SYDVKM. The CDR3 sequence is 14 residues long. The DNA for the CDR3 is TGTGCCAGCAGACAGATTCAGGGGATGCAGCCCCAGCATTTT. Translation gives CASRQIQGMQPQHF. The full variable domain, with the rest looked up from reference TRBV28 and TRBJ1-5, is DVKVTQSSRYLVKRTGEKVFLECVQDMDHENMFWYRQDPGLGLRLIYFSYDVKMKEKGDIPEGYSVSREKKERFSLILESASTNQTSMYLCASRQIQGMQPQHFGDGTRLSIL.

The V and J genes are TRBV11-2 and TRBJ2-3, with TRBD1 as a possible D gene (5 bases). Germline lookup yields CDR1 SGHAT and CDR2 FQNNGV. The V end was cut by 0 bases, the J end by 6 bases, with 13 bases between. The CDR3 runs 15 residues. The CDR3 protein is CASSLDRLSGDTQYF. CDR3 bases: TGTGCCAGCAGCTTAGATCGGCTTTCAGGGGATACGCAGTATTTT.

The chain carries TRBV7-2 and TRBJ2-1; TRBD2 might be the D (5 bases). V lost 1 base to trimming and J lost 3 bases, with 10 bases between them. Germline V CDR1 and CDR2: SGHTA, FQGNSA. The CDR3 is 15 residues long. The CDR3 nucleotides are TGTGCCAGCAGCTTAGGCCGGGAAGGCTACAATGAGCAGTTCTTC. This encodes CASSLGREGYNEQFF. The variable domain in full, with the rest retrieved from reference TRBV7-2 and TRBJ2-1, is GAGVSQSPSNKVTEKGKDVELRCDPISGHTALYWYRQSLGQGLEFLIYFQGNSAPDKSGLPSDRFSAERTGGSVSTLTIQRTQQEDSAVYLCASSLGREGYNEQFFGPGTRLTVL.

The chain links TRBV4-3 to TRBJ2-7, with D perhaps TRBD2 (7 bases). V dropped 1 base and J dropped 4 bases, with 17 bases sitting between them. This CDR3 contains 16 residues. The germline V gene encodes CDR1 LGHNA and CDR2 YSLEER. CDR3 loop: CASSQGGGTMSYEQYF. Here the CDR3 DNA reads TGCGCCAGCAGCCAAGGAGGGGGGACTATGAGTTACGAGCAGTACTTC.

J is TRBJ1-1 and V is TRBV2; TRBD1 is a possible D gene (6 bases). Between the trimmed V and J ends, which lost 5 bases and 2 bases, there was a span of 15 bases. CDR3 size: 15 residues. Germline lookup yields CDR1 SNHLY and CDR2 FYNNEI. CDR3 in DNA: TGTGCCAGCAGTCATCCAGGGGCCACCAACACTGAAGCTTTCTTT. Protein sequence: CASSHPGATNTEAFF.

This sequence joins TRBV7-6 and TRBJ2-5; 7 positions match TRBD2. V shed 5 bases, J shed 5 bases, and the junction held 5 bases outside the gene matches. This CDR3 has 13 amino acids. In germline, CDR1 is SGHVS, CDR2 FNYEAQ. CDR3 in amino acids: CASSPLGGETQYF. The CDR3, as DNA: TGTGCCAGCAGCCCACTGGGAGGGGAGACCCAGTACTTC.

This chain connects TRBV30 to TRBJ2-1; 13 nucleotides align to TRBD2. The CDR3 is 15 residues long. Germline V gene data show CDR1 as GTSNPN and CDR2 as SVGIG (reference sequence). Trimming at V came to 7 bases and at J to 7 bases, leaving 10 bases not matched to a gene. The CDR3 DNA follows: TGTGCCTCGAAACTAGCGGGAGGGCCGAGTAATGAGCAGTTCTTC. Translating it yields CASKLAGGPSNEQFF.

The chain combines TRBV2 with TRBJ1-1; TRBD1 aligns across 7 bases. After removal of 4 bases from V and 2 bases from J, the junction contained 4 bases not matched to a gene. CDR1 and CDR2 from the germline V gene are SNHLY and FYNNEI. The CDR3 covers 14 residues. The CDR3 sequence: CASSARQGNTEAFF. In DNA form, the CDR3 reads TGTGCCAGCAGTGCAAGACAGGGAAACACTGAAGCTTTCTTT. The full variable domain, its missing parts supplied by reference TRBV2 and TRBJ1-1, is EPEVTQTPSHQVTQMGQEVILRCVPISNHLYFYWYRQILGQKVEFLVSFYNNEISEKSEIFDDQFSVERPDGSNFTLKIRSTKLEDSAMYFCASSARQGNTEAFFGQGTRLTVV.

This chain connects TRBV18 to TRBJ1-1, with 8 bases aligning to TRBD1. V dropped 2 bases and J dropped 4; count of bases not matched to a gene: 6. Germline V gene data show CDR1 as KGHSH and CDR2 as LQKENI. This CDR3 has 15 residues. CDR3 bases: TGTGCCAGCTCACCAACTATAGGACAGGGCACTGAAGCTTTCTTT. It codes for CASSPTIGQGTEAFF.

This clone was seen only once. The chain recombines TRBV28 with TRBJ2-5; D may be TRBD2 (6 bases). CDR3 length: 15 amino acids. CDR1 and CDR2 (germline): MDHEN, SYDVKM. V gave up 2 bases and J gave up 3 bases, with 13 bases separating them. This CDR3 reads CASSLPGGAEETQYF. CDR3 DNA: TGTGCCAGCAGTTTACCCGGAGGGGCTGAAGAGACCCAGTACTTC.

There are a few counts of this clone. The chain is built from TRBV5-1 and TRBJ2-5; D unresolved. The V gene lost 5 bases and the J gene lost 2 bases, with 7 bases spanning the gap. The CDR3 extends over 12 amino acids. Germline V gives CDR1 SGHRS, CDR2 YFSETQ. CDR3 sequence: CASSEQQETQYF. DNA for the CDR3: TGCGCCAGCAGTGAACAGCAAGAGACCCAGTACTTC.

This clone has a single count. V is TRBV29-1 and J is TRBJ2-7, with D possibly TRBD2 on 6 matching bases. Germline-derived CDR1 and CDR2 are SQVTM and ANQGSEA. The V end was cut by 0 bases, the J end by 2 bases, with 8 bases between. This CDR3 comprises 13 residues. The CDR3 region has the DNA TGCAGCGTTGAAGAGGAGGGCCCCTACGAGCAGTACTTC. Protein product: CSVEEEGPYEQYF.

The V and J genes are TRBV6-6 and TRBJ2-1; 7 nucleotides align to TRBD1. The CDR3 is 13 amino acids. The junction had 3 bases not matched to a gene; V was cut back by 6 bases and J by 4 bases. Germline lookup yields CDR1 MNHNY and CDR2 SVGAGI (reference sequence). The CDR3 spells CASRMDRYNEQFF. CDR3 nucleotide sequence: TGTGCCAGCAGGATGGACAGGTACAATGAGCAGTTCTTC.

This chain uses TRBV7-9 with TRBJ1-5, with D possibly TRBD1 on 5 matching bases. Trimming took off 1 base at V and 4 bases at J, with 14 bases between the two ends. The CDR3 extends over 16 amino acids. CDR1 is SEHNR, CDR2 FQNEAQ, per germline (reference sequence). CDR3 sequence: CASSLGSSGTNQPQHF. In DNA, the CDR3 is TGTGCCAGCAGCTTAGGGTCGAGTGGGACTAATCAGCCCCAGCATTTT. Full variable domain (missing parts from reference TRBV7-9 and TRBJ1-5): DTGVSQNPRHKITKRGQNVTFRCDPISEHNRLYWYRQTLGQGPEFLTYFQNEAQLEKSRLLSDRFSAERPKGSFSTLEIQRTEQGDSAMYLCASSLGSSGTNQPQHFGDGTRLSIL.

The chain links TRBV6-5 to TRBJ2-2; D not resolved. Trimming took 7 bases from V and 5 from J, leaving 11 bases between them. Germline lookup yields CDR1 MNHEY and CDR2 SVGAGI. The CDR3 extends over 13 amino acids. This chain's CDR3 is CASIPGWTGELFF. Here the CDR3 DNA reads TGTGCCAGCATCCCAGGATGGACCGGGGAGCTGTTTTTT.

The chain uses TRBV18 and TRBJ1-2; 9 bases are a match to TRBD1. This CDR3 contains 16 residues. Germline CDR1 is KGHSH and CDR2 is LQKENI. Unmatched junction bases numbered 10, after V lost 3 bases and J lost 5 bases. Here the CDR3 DNA reads TGTGCCAGCTCACCCCAAACCGGGACAGGGATATATGGCTACACCTTC. Residues: CASSPQTGTGIYGYTF.

The genes are TRBV7-9 and TRBJ2-1; possibly TRBD2 for D (5 bases). CDR1 and CDR2 from the germline V gene are SEHNR and FQNEAQ (reference sequence). V was cut by 1 base and J by 0 bases, with 7 bases left in between. CDR3 length equals 15 residues. The CDR3 nucleotides read TGTGCCAGCAGCTTAGGAGCGGTCTCCTACAATGAGCAGTTCTTC. Its translation: CASSLGAVSYNEQFF.

In this sample, this clone turned up once. The chain couples TRBV6-4 to TRBJ2-1, with D perhaps TRBD1 (6 bases). The CDR3 runs 14 residues. Germline assignment: CDR1 MRHNA and CDR2 SNTAGT. V dropped 4 bases and J dropped 10 bases, with 17 bases sitting between them. The CDR3, as DNA: TGTGCCAGCAGTGGGACTCCGGGGACACTGGAGCAGTTCTTC. Translated: CASSGTPGTLEQFF.

V usage is TRBV10-1 and J usage is TRBJ2-3; D uncertain. Per germline, CDR1 WNHNN and CDR2 SYGVQD (reference sequence). The V gene lost 8 bases and the J gene lost 0 bases, with 6 bases spanning the gap. This CDR3 has 12 amino acids. The CDR3 DNA sequence: TGCGCCAGCTCCTCTAGCACAGATACGCAGTATTTT. Its protein is CASSSSTDTQYF.

The chain links TRBV6-5 to TRBJ1-5; D not resolved. With 6 bases removed from V and 3 bases from J, the gap between germline ends came to 12 bases. CDR1 and CDR2 from the germline V gene are MNHEY and SVGAGI. The CDR3 spans 14 residues. The CDR3 bases are TGTGCCAGCAGATCCTCAGGTTCCAATCAGCCCCAGCATTTT. Its protein product is CASRSSGSNQPQHF.

This clone was counted only a few times. The chain employs TRBV30 and TRBJ1-1; D not certain. The CDR3 sequence is 11 residues long. Trimming took off 4 bases at V and 8 bases at J, with 11 bases between the two ends. Germline CDR1 reads GTSNPN; CDR2 reads SVGIG (reference sequence). The CDR3 sequence: CAWMGRPEAFF. The CDR3 DNA follows: TGTGCCTGGATGGGCAGGCCAGAAGCTTTCTTT.